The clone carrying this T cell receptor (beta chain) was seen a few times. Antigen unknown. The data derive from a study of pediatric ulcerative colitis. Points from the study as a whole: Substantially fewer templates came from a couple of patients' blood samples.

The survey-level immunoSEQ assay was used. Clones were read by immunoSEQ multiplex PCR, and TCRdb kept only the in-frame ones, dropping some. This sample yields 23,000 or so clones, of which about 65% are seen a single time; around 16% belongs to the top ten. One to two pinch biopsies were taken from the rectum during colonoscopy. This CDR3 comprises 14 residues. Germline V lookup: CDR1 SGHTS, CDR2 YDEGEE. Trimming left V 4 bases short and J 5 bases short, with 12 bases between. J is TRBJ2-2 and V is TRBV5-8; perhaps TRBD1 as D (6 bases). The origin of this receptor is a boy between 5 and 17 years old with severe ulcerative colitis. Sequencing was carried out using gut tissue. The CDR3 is CASSPQGYTGELFF. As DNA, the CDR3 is TGTGCCAGCAGCCCACAGGGTTATACCGGGGAGCTGTTTTTT.